This TCR beta chain is drawn from a study of shared clonotypes between healthy human individuals (dated by TCRdb to 2020 to 2022). For the wider study: A couple of women and three men aged 18 to 49 years were included in the cohort. For each donor, CD4 naive and CD4 memory were each given three plates, CD8 naive was given two plates, and CD8 memory was given one plate. To estimate repertoire size and how much clonotype sharing occurs between individuals, the study deeply sequenced the blood TCR repertoires of several healthy adults. Different laboratories and diverse techniques were used to prepare libraries and sequence TCR repertoires, to increase sequencing depth and limit assay-specific biases. Each donor's leukapheresis produced roughly between roughly 0.85 and 10 billion PBMCs. Overall results and qualifications from the work: Compared with non-shared clonotypes, clonotypes shared by all four sorted-subset donors had higher generation probabilities. Because the study included only a small number of donors, the genetic and exposure-history diversity represented was limited. Sampling was restricted to blood, and TCR repertoires in tissue are likely to differ from TCR repertoires in blood. Across a handful of donors, approximately 5% of naive CD4, roughly 3.3% of naive CD8, 2% to 2.5% of memory CD4, and about 0.4% of memory CD8 clonotypes were shared. Based on pairwise subsampling, the degree of clonotype sharing among donors was expected to be affected by sequencing depth. Incomplete sequencing was indicated by rarefaction of sorted-subset datasets, despite the large sequencing depth. Naive subsets generally had larger estimated clonotype richness than memory subsets did.

This clone was seen just once. Its antigen is currently not known. Base qualities are not recorded, but no much larger clone differs from it by a single base. For the CD8 naive samples, CD45RO-negative cells were positively selected for CCR7, yielding a CD45RA+CCR7+ population from which TemRA cells were excluded. Healthy HIV-negative adults with no recently reported acute infections or vaccinations were included as donors. Every donor was a Caucasian adult living in Nashville, Tennessee, USA. After blood collection by leukapheresis, PBMCs were isolated using Ficoll-Histopaque density gradient centrifugation and then cryopreserved in the vapor phase of liquid nitrogen. Purity and quantity of every magnetically sorted T cell population were checked by analytical flow cytometry. Each sorted fraction had its genomic DNA isolated and then quantified by UV absorbance on a Nanodrop 2000c. Compared with germline, V lacks 4 bases and J lacks 8 bases; bases without a gene match: 5. The CDR3 has 14 amino acids, counting the end cysteine and phenylalanine. CDR3 DNA only is kept here, 42 bases in frame from base 1. CDR1 and CDR2 (WNHNN, SYGVQD) derive from the germline V gene (reference sequence).

Using the deep immunoSEQ assay, multiplex PCR amplified TCR CDR3 regions from genomic DNA. Extracted genomic DNA from each cell subset was distributed evenly across all wells of several immunoSEQ 96-well plates, and each plate was treated as a replicate. Each replicate PCR for sorted subsets received around 210 ng genomic DNA, equal to about 30,000 T cell genomes. Purified libraries were measured with a Qubit 3.0 fluorometer, size-checked on a Bioanalyzer 2100, and measured again with the KAPA Library Quantification kit. Every immunoSEQ 96-well plate was sequenced on a dedicated single-read 150-cycle Illumina NextSeq 550 flow cell. The paper's processing steps were these. Because the immunoSEQ output included only junctional sequences and no quality scores, the filtering could not be the same as the filtering used for full-length reads. Sequences were annotated with PyIR, a Python wrapper for IgBLAST v1.9, and V/J genes and CDR3 were assigned using IMGT germline references. Reads were filtered out if the reads had weak V/J assignments (E-value above 1e-6), no CDR3, stop codons, out-of-frame junctions, or ambiguous translated residues. V3J clonotypes were defined by identical inferred V gene, J gene, and CDR3 amino acid sequence. Percentage overlap between repertoires was computed as shared unique clonotypes divided by the size of the smaller repertoire. Repertoire richness was assessed with RTK rarefaction, the Chao1 estimator, and Recon v2.1 estimates of unobserved clonotypes. For all TCRbeta clonotypes obtained by the gDNA method from a few donors, generation probabilities were computed with OLGA. Here the immuneACCESS table is served through TCRdb, limited to in-frame sequences with V and J called. Missing clones are a known gap in these copies; in checked studies unresolved V genes cover under half, and the rest lacks a known reason. V, J and clone size derive from that table, while D and trimming were established from the DNA sequence. This sample lists under 850,000 clones; over 90% were detected once. The ten largest clonotypes hold less than 25% of the sample.

The specimen sequenced was naive CD8+ T cells sorted from blood. The intended sense of this specimen's cell subset or site label: CD45RA+CCR7+. The receptor comes from a man aged 25-45 years in good health. The chain joins TRBV10-1 to TRBJ1-4; 9 of the junction bases match TRBD1. The DNA is TGCGCCAGCAGTGCATACAGGGGGCCCGAAAAACTGTTTTTT. It is translated as CASSAYRGPEKLFF.